The 11 T cell receptor beta chains in this list originate from one sample, sequenced in a study of CD8 T cells in Susac syndrome. Random hexamers were used to reverse transcribe an amount of roughly 0.5 to 1 ug RNA. TCRdb called the immunoSEQ multiplex PCR reads again in MiXCR, with one record for every CDR3 protein. The table lists 100,000 to 150,000 distinct CDR3 sequences, more than 90% of them singletons, with roughly 0.087% in the top ten. Sequenced material: CD4+ T cells from PBMCs. The source of these receptors is a human donor in good health.

The gene calls are TRBV2 and TRBJ2-1; D is perhaps TRBD2 (6 bases). The CDR3 loop spans 13 amino acids. The V end lost 3 bases, the J end lost 9 bases, and 12 bases lay between the germline ends. Germline values: CDR1 SNHLY, CDR2 FYNNEI. The CDR3 DNA sequence: TGTGCCAGCAGTGAGGAGGAGGGAGTTGAGCAGTTCTTC. It yields the protein CASSEEEGVEQFF.

The V call is TRBV12-3 or TRBV12-4, the J call TRBJ1-5, with no clear D. Trimming took 2 bases from V and 1 from J, leaving 3 bases between them. This CDR3 has 13 amino acids. The CDR3 bases are TGTGCCAGCAGTTTAATAAGCAATCAGCCCCAGCATTTT. This sequence encodes CASSLISNQPQHF.

This chain links TRBV27 with TRBJ1-1, with D perhaps TRBD1 (5 bases). The CDR3 contains 15 residues. Trimming took 5 bases from V and 5 from J, leaving 18 bases between them. Germline loops: CDR1 MNHEY, CDR2 SMNVEV (reference sequence). CDR3 in DNA: TGTGCCAGCAGTCCAACCAGGGCGGCGAATACTGAAGCTTTCTTT. Residues: CASSPTRAANTEAFF.

The rearrangement joins TRBV20-1 to TRBJ2-1, with 8 nucleotides matching TRBD2. The CDR3 runs to 16 residues. The trim removed 0 bases at V and 5 bases at J, leaving 9 bases unmatched. The germline gives CDR1 DFQATT, CDR2 SNEGSKA (reference sequence). This CDR3 reads CSARDPTGTRDNEQFF. CDR3 DNA: TGCAGTGCTAGAGACCCCACCGGGACTAGAGACAATGAGCAGTTCTTC.

The table lists this clonotype with a count of one. V and J are TRBV6-5 and TRBJ1-2, with D unclear. The CDR3 has 12 amino acids. The germline V and J ends were trimmed by 0 bases and 5 bases, with 4 bases remaining between them. CDR1 MNHEY and CDR2 SVGAGI come from the germline V gene. CDR3 bases: TGTGCCAGCAGTTACTCAGGGTATGGCTACACCTTC. It encodes CASSYSGYGYTF.

The V gene is TRBV20-1, the J gene TRBJ1-3, with D maybe TRBD1 (6 bases). The CDR3 length is 13 residues. V lost 5 bases and J 3 bases, leaving 11 bases between the germline ends. The germline V gene has CDR1 DFQATT and CDR2 SNEGSKA (reference sequence). This chain's CDR3 is CSAPKGGGNTIYF. The CDR3 region has the DNA TGCAGTGCTCCTAAGGGGGGTGGAAACACCATATATTTT.

The J gene is TRBJ2-2, the V gene TRBV15; D might be TRBD1 (5 bases). This CDR3 is built from 18 residues. V was cut by 0 bases and J by 3 bases, with 17 bases left in between. Germline loops: CDR1 LNHNV, CDR2 YYDKDF (reference sequence). CDR3 nucleotide sequence: TGTGCCACCAGCAGAGAGATCTTAGCCTTAGGGGACACCGGGGAGCTGTTTTTT. Translation: CATSREILALGDTGELFF.

The chain recombines TRBV20-1 with TRBJ2-3; 13 bases match TRBD2. Germline trimming cut 6 bases from V and 0 bases from J; bases unmatched to any gene: 9. Germline V gene lookup returns CDR1 DFQATT and CDR2 SNEGSKA (reference sequence). The CDR3 is made up of 17 amino acids. CDR3 in DNA: TGCAGTGCCAGGACTAGCGGGAGATGGGGTAGCACAGATACGCAGTATTTT. Residues: CSARTSGRWGSTDTQYF.

J is TRBJ1-2 and V is TRBV20-1; TRBD1 is a possible D gene (5 bases). Trimming left V 5 bases short and J 4 bases short, with 17 bases between. From germline, CDR1 is DFQATT and CDR2 SNEGSKA (reference sequence). CDR3 length: 14 residues. The CDR3 DNA is TGCAGTGCTGAGGGACCGACCCTGAGCTATGGCTACACCTTC. This gives the protein CSAEGPTLSYGYTF.

The chain joins TRBV29-1 to TRBJ1-1, with D unclear. CDR1 and CDR2 from the germline V gene are SQVTM and ANQGSEA. V gave up 4 bases and J gave up 1 base, with 10 bases separating them. The CDR3 totals 13 residues. CDR3 nucleotide sequence: TGCAGCGTTGTTTACAAGCCGAACACTGAAGCTTTCTTT. Encoded protein: CSVVYKPNTEAFF.

The chain joins TRBV7-8 to TRBJ2-7; 7 bases map to TRBD2. CDR1 is SGHVS and CDR2 is FQNEAQ in the germline V gene. The V gene end was trimmed by 2 bases and the J gene end by 6 bases; junction bases not matched to a gene: 10. The CDR3 is made up of 15 amino acids. Written as DNA, the CDR3 is TGTGCCAGCAGCTTACGGCGGGAGATGGTACGCGAGCAGTACTTC. It encodes CASSLRREMVREQYF. The complete variable domain, with remaining parts taken from reference TRBV7-8 and TRBJ2-7, reads GAGVSQSPRYKVAKRGQDVALRCDPISGHVSLFWYQQALGQGPEFLTYFQNEAQLDKSGLPSDRFFAERPEGSVSTLKIQRTQQEDSAVYLCASSLRREMVREQYFGPGTRLTVT.